Below are 30 T cell receptor beta chains sequenced from a single sample in a study of immune evolution from preneoplasia to lung adenocarcinoma. This table comes from immunoSEQ multiplex PCR, and its TCRdb copy is limited to in-frame clones, with some not included. This table holds roughly 5,700 clones, around 85% found once. Sequencing input: FFPE normal lung tissue adjacent to the tumor. Source of these receptors: a person aged 50-75 years with lung adenocarcinoma.

The chain links TRBV19 to TRBJ1-1; 9 bases map to TRBD1. The trim removed 4 bases at V and 3 bases at J, leaving 9 bases unmatched. From germline, CDR1 is LNHDA and CDR2 SQIVND (reference sequence). The CDR3 is 16 residues long. The CDR3, as DNA: TGTGCCAGTAGTACCTCCCGGGACAGGGTGTACACTGAAGCTTTCTTT. This codes for CASSTSRDRVYTEAFF.

The gene calls are TRBV30 and TRBJ1-1; the D is unclear. Trimming stripped 4 bases from V and 1 base from J, with 7 bases between. The V gene's germline CDR1 is GTSNPN and CDR2 SVGIG (reference sequence). The CDR3 has 12 residues. In nucleotides, the CDR3 is TGTGCCTGGAATCCGGGGAACACTGAAGCTTTCTTT. Translation gives CAWNPGNTEAFF.

This chain connects TRBV7-8 to TRBJ2-7; no definite D call. V lost 2 bases and J lost 2, with 10 bases in between. There are 14 residues in the CDR3. The V gene's germline CDR1 is SGHVS and CDR2 FQNEAQ. CDR3 bases: TGTGCCAGCAGCTTATATGCCGCTACCTACGAGCAGTACTTC. Its protein is CASSLYAATYEQYF.

The chain joins TRBV7-9 to TRBJ2-7; D gene ambiguous. Germline lookup yields CDR1 SEHNR and CDR2 FQNEAQ (reference sequence). The V and J ends lost 3 bases and 5 bases respectively, with 14 bases between them. This CDR3 has 14 amino acids. CDR3 in amino acids: CASSFDPRSNEQYF. In nucleotides, the CDR3 is TGTGCCAGCAGCTTTGATCCCCGGTCTAACGAGCAGTACTTC.

This chain joins TRBV29-1 and TRBJ1-1; D unresolved. The CDR3 is 12 residues long. CDR1 SQVTM and CDR2 ANQGSEA come from the germline V gene. V lost 1 base, J lost 8 bases, and 11 bases lay in between. The CDR3: CSVEVGGAEAFF. In DNA, the CDR3 is TGCAGCGTTGAAGTTGGAGGCGCGGAAGCTTTCTTT.

V and J are TRBV6-1 and TRBJ1-1; 7 positions agree with TRBD1. The V gene's germline CDR1 is MNHNS and CDR2 SASEGT. The ends lost 3 bases at V and 3 bases at J; junction bases unmatched: 4. The CDR3 contains 14 residues. This CDR3 reads CASSDIQGYTEAFF. CDR3 DNA: TGTGCCAGCAGTGATATACAGGGGTACACTGAAGCTTTCTTT.

This chain joins TRBV5-1 and TRBJ1-3, with D possibly being TRBD1 (5 bases). The germline V gene encodes CDR1 SGHRS and CDR2 YFSETQ. Trimming pared 5 bases from V and 4 bases from J, leaving 10 bases between. CDR3 length: 13 amino acids. CDR3 nucleotides: TGCGCCAGCAGGACGGAGGGGGGAAACACCATATATTTT. Amino acids: CASRTEGGNTIYF.

The V and J genes are TRBV5-1 and TRBJ2-5; 10 bases align to TRBD2. The germline gives CDR1 SGHRS, CDR2 YFSETQ. The CDR3 is made up of 18 amino acids. The V and J ends lost 2 bases and 5 bases, in that order; junction bases with no gene match: 15. CDR3 nucleotide sequence: TGCGCCAGCAGCTTAAGTACTAGCGGGACTGTTCGTGAGGAGACCCAGTACTTC. Protein: CASSLSTSGTVREETQYF.

This chain joins TRBV6-5 and TRBJ2-6; no firm D call. Germline loops: CDR1 MNHEY, CDR2 SVGAGI. This CDR3 is built from 15 residues. Trimming removed 5 bases at V and 0 bases at J, with 8 bases between. The DNA of the CDR3 is TGTGCCAGCAGTCAAGGGTTCTCTGGGGCCAACGTCCTGACTTTC. Its protein product is CASSQGFSGANVLTF.

This clone has just one count. The DNA for the CDR3 is TGTGCCAGCAGCTTTCTCTCCGGCCCCTATAATTCACCCCTCCACTTT. This sequence encodes CASSFLSGPYNSPLHF. The chain is built from TRBV5-8 and TRBJ1-6; D is unclear. V dropped 2 bases and J dropped 2 bases, with 11 bases sitting between them. Germline assignment: CDR1 SGHTS and CDR2 YDEGEE. There are 16 residues in the CDR3. Supplemented by reference TRBV5-8 and TRBJ1-6, the full variable domain reads EAGVTQSPTHLIKTRGQQATLRCSPISGHTSVYWYQQALGLGLQFLLWYDEGEERNRGNFPPRFSGRQFPNYSSELNVNALELEDSALYLCASSFLSGPYNSPLHFGNGTRLTVT.

This clone was observed a handful of times. The rearrangement joins TRBV6-4 to TRBJ2-3, with TRBD2 identical over 13 bases. Germline CDR1 and CDR2: MRHNA and SNTAGT. The CDR3 covers 19 residues. The V and J ends lost 3 bases and 2 bases, in that order; junction bases with no gene match: 11. The CDR3 nucleotides read TGTGCCAGCAGTGAGACTGCGGGACTAGCGGGACTCTTCACAGATACGCAGTATTTT. Its protein product is CASSETAGLAGLFTDTQYF.

The rearrangement links TRBV30 to TRBJ2-7, with a possible D match to TRBD1 (6 bases). Germline CDR1 GTSNPN, CDR2 SVGIG (reference sequence). Trimming cost V 2 bases and J 0 bases, with 14 bases left between them. The CDR3 loop spans 15 amino acids. For the CDR3, the DNA is TGTGCCTGGAGTTCGGACAGTCGTCTCTCCTACGAGCAGTACTTC. The encoded protein is CAWSSDSRLSYEQYF.

V is TRBV6-6 and J is TRBJ2-3; TRBD2 matches at 10 bases. Germline V CDR1 and CDR2: MNHNY, SVGAGI (reference sequence). This CDR3 has 15 residues. V gave up 4 bases and J gave up 0 bases; unmatched junction bases: 1. The CDR3 is CASSLAGGSTDTQYF. CDR3 bases: TGTGCCAGCAGTTTAGCGGGAGGAAGCACAGATACGCAGTATTTT.

This clone was counted only a few times. V is TRBV6-4 and J is TRBJ1-1, with unresolved D. Germline V gene sequence: CDR1 MRHNA, CDR2 SNTAGT. Trimming removed 4 bases at V and 1 base at J, with 10 bases between. The CDR3 has 14 amino acids. CDR3 sequence: CASSVSPGNTEAFF. Written as DNA, the CDR3 is TGTGCCAGCAGTGTTAGTCCGGGGAACACTGAAGCTTTCTTT.

The gene calls are TRBV6-5 and TRBJ1-2; D uncertain. The CDR3 loop spans 15 amino acids. V lost 6 bases, J lost 4 bases, and 18 bases lay in between. Germline assignment: CDR1 MNHEY and CDR2 SVGAGI. The chain's CDR3 is CASSPNPDKIYGYTF. The CDR3 DNA follows: TGTGCCAGCAGCCCAAACCCCGACAAGATCTATGGCTACACCTTC.

The CDR3: CASSLRSGVSYEQYF. The CDR3 DNA is TGTGCCAGCAGCTTAAGGTCAGGGGTCTCCTACGAGCAGTACTTC. This chain joins TRBV11-3 and TRBJ2-7, with a weak D call TRBD1 (6 bases). Trimming removed 2 bases at V and 0 bases at J, with 11 bases between. This CDR3 is built from 15 residues. Germline CDR1 reads SGHNT; CDR2 reads YENEEA.

The chain carries TRBV5-6 and TRBJ1-3; D remains ambiguous. Germline CDR1 and CDR2: SGHDT and YYEEEE. The CDR3 has 15 residues. Trimming stripped 2 bases from V and 0 bases from J, with 9 bases between. CDR3 nucleotide sequence: TGTGCCAGCAGCTTAAGGGCGGTCTCTGGAAACACCATATATTTT. It translates to CASSLRAVSGNTIYF.

The chain combines TRBV29-1 with TRBJ1-3; D gene unclear. The CDR3 totals 13 residues. CDR1 and CDR2 from the germline V gene are SQVTM and ANQGSEA. V gave up 4 bases and J gave up 0 bases, with 7 bases separating them. CDR3: CSVVVDSGNTIYF. CDR3 DNA: TGCAGCGTTGTAGTCGACTCTGGAAACACCATATATTTT.

The chain employs TRBV6-1 and TRBJ1-5; D ambiguous. The CDR3 is 15 residues long. Germline assignment: CDR1 MNHNS and CDR2 SASEGT. The V end lost 3 bases, the J end lost 5 bases, and 14 bases lay between the germline ends. The CDR3 DNA reads TGTGCCAGCAGTGAGGGCAGCTTCATTTATCAGCCCCAGCATTTT. Translation gives CASSEGSFIYQPQHF.

The chain recombines TRBV11-3 with TRBJ2-1; the match to TRBD2 covers 10 bases. The CDR3 is 15 residues long. Germline V gene sequence: CDR1 SGHNT, CDR2 YENEEA. V shed 5 bases, J shed 5 bases, and the junction held 6 bases outside the gene matches. The CDR3 reads CASSILAGVNNEQFF. The CDR3 coding sequence is TGTGCCAGCAGCATCCTAGCGGGAGTGAACAATGAGCAGTTCTTC.

This clone was seen a handful of times. The chain recombines TRBV30 with TRBJ1-1; the match to TRBD1 covers 7 bases. The CDR3 contains 13 residues. Trimming removed 4 bases from V and 9 bases from J; junction bases left unmatched: 11. Germline CDR1 and CDR2: GTSNPN and SVGIG (reference sequence). The CDR3 is CAWTKEGAGKAFF. CDR3 nucleotide sequence: TGTGCCTGGACCAAGGAGGGGGCAGGGAAAGCTTTCTTT.

Comments on this clone: The same CDR3 is also encoded by other DNA sequences in this sample. The chain uses TRBV20-1 and TRBJ1-1; no reliable D call. Trimming removed 5 bases from V and 5 bases from J, with 9 bases in between. CDR1 and CDR2 (germline): DFQATT, SNEGSKA (reference sequence). This CDR3 is built from 11 residues. This CDR3 is CSALGNTEAFF. The CDR3 nucleotides read TGCAGTGCTCTGGGGAATACTGAAGCTTTCTTT.

This clone was seen more than once but under ten times. The chain links TRBV5-6 to TRBJ2-7; TRBD1 matches 7 bases. After removal of 4 bases from V and 3 bases from J, the junction contained 13 bases not matched to a gene. The CDR3 consists of 16 residues. From germline, CDR1 is SGHDT and CDR2 YYEEEE. The CDR3 loop reads CASSTRWDDRDYEQYF. In DNA, the CDR3 is TGTGCCAGCAGCACTCGGTGGGATGACAGGGACTACGAGCAGTACTTC.

This clone is labeled large. The V call is TRBV29-1, the J call TRBJ1-5, with D possibly matching TRBD1 (6 bases). V lost 7 bases, J lost 7 bases, and 17 bases lay in between. The CDR3 consists of 13 residues. Looked up from germline, CDR1 is SQVTM and CDR2 is ANQGSEA. Here the CDR3 DNA reads TGCAGCGCTCAGCGGGGGGCGGGACAGCCCCAGCATTTT. This gives the protein CSAQRGAGQPQHF.

The CDR3 reads CASSPSLAGGRGYEQYF. CDR3 bases: TGTGCCAGCAGCCCCTCCCTAGCGGGAGGGCGGGGCTACGAGCAGTACTTC. The V and J genes are TRBV7-2 and TRBJ2-7, with 12 nucleotides matching TRBD2. The CDR3 runs 17 residues. Germline V gene data show CDR1 as SGHTA and CDR2 as FQGNSA. The V segment lost 5 bases and the J segment 3 bases; nucleotides outside the gene matches: 11.

The rearrangement links TRBV7-2 to TRBJ2-7; 10 nucleotides align to TRBD1. The CDR3 totals 16 residues. V lost 2 bases and J lost 3; bases outside the gene matches: 7. Germline V lookup: CDR1 SGHTA, CDR2 FQGNSA. Here the CDR3 reads CASSLFPGQGGYEQYF. CDR3 bases: TGTGCCAGCAGCTTATTTCCCGGACAGGGGGGCTACGAGCAGTACTTC.

This clone was observed a handful of times. The chain employs TRBV5-6 and TRBJ2-7; D unresolved. V lost 4 bases to trimming and J lost 3 bases, with 5 bases between them. Germline CDR1 and CDR2: SGHDT and YYEEEE. This CDR3 region has 11 residues. CDR3 in amino acids: CASSLNYEQYF. CDR3 nucleotide sequence: TGTGCCAGCAGCCTAAACTACGAGCAGTACTTC.

The V gene is TRBV6-5, the J gene TRBJ2-7; 11 nucleotides line up with TRBD2. Germline CDR1 MNHEY, CDR2 SVGAGI. V lost 4 bases, J lost 6 bases, and 8 bases stayed unmatched. The CDR3 runs to 15 residues. The CDR3: CASSSSGTSGPEQYF. The CDR3 DNA follows: TGTGCCAGCAGTTCCTCCGGGACTAGCGGCCCCGAGCAGTACTTC.

CDR3 nucleotides: TGTGCCAGCAGACAGGGTTTGGGTGGAAACACCATATATTTT. Translating it yields CASRQGLGGNTIYF. The rearrangement joins TRBV2 to TRBJ1-3, with D possibly matching TRBD1 (6 bases). The CDR3 is made up of 14 amino acids. V gave up 6 bases and J gave up 3 bases, with 12 bases separating them. CDR1 is SNHLY and CDR2 is FYNNEI in the germline V gene.

The chain recombines TRBV28 with TRBJ2-5; no clear D gene. The CDR3 contains 14 residues. The V and J ends lost 6 bases and 2 bases respectively, with 13 bases between them. Germline V CDR1 and CDR2: MDHEN, SYDVKM. The CDR3 protein is CASSPTQIQETQYF. CDR3 DNA sequence: TGTGCCAGCAGCCCTACGCAGATTCAAGAGACCCAGTACTTC.